The rows below give T cell receptor beta chains drawn from one sample of a study of OX40 agonist ivuxolimab in advanced cancers. Repertoires were generated with immunoSEQ multiplex PCR, while TCRdb's copy carries only in-frame clones and drops some. The repertoire holds some 77,000 clones, with around 92% as singletons. Specimen: CD4+ or CD8+ T cells sorted from blood, collected in a trial of the OX40 agonist ivuxolimab. Receptors originate from an adult with an advanced solid tumor such as melanoma, head and neck, liver or kidney cancer. The CDR3 runs from the conserved cysteine through the conserved F or W. A D gene is named only where the DNA matches it firmly. Clone size appears in some rows only: once, few, many, or a class for an expanded clone.

V gene,clone size,D gene,J gene,CDR3 protein,CDR3 DNA
TRBV30,.,.,TRBJ2-1,CAWSVGSSNEQFF,TGTGCCTGGAGTGTTGGCTCCTCCAATGAGCAGTTCTTC
TRBV25-1,.,.,TRBJ2-7,CASRTSYEQYF,TGTGCCAGCAGAACTTCCTACGAGCAGTACTTC
TRBV9,.,.,TRBJ1-4,CASSVGGGNEKLFF,TGTGCCAGCAGCGTCGGGGGTGGTAATGAAAAACTGTTTTTT
TRBV9,.,.,TRBJ2-5,CASSVDGIQETQYF,TGTGCCAGCAGCGTAGATGGGATCCAAGAGACCCAGTACTTC
TRBV14,.,TRBD2,TRBJ2-1,CASSLYSGGLYNEQFF,TGTGCCAGCAGCCTTTACAGCGGGGGACTTTACAATGAGCAGTTCTTC
TRBV5-5,.,.,TRBJ1-3,CASSWDAGSGNTIYF,TGTGCCAGCAGCTGGGACGCGGGGTCTGGAAACACCATATATTTT
TRBV29-1,.,TRBD2,TRBJ2-7,CSALWGGYEQYF,TGCAGCGCACTATGGGGGGGGTACGAGCAGTACTTC
TRBV6-1,.,TRBD2,TRBJ2-7,CASITIAGLPYEQYF,TGTGCCAGCATTACAATAGCGGGACTACCATACGAGCAGTACTTC
TRBV9,.,TRBD1,TRBJ2-7,CASSEEGQGALEQYF,TGTGCCAGCAGCGAGGAGGGACAGGGGGCGCTCGAGCAGTACTTC
TRBV6-5,.,.,TRBJ2-7,CASSYVEGGFEQYF,TGTGCCAGCAGTTACGTCGAGGGGGGATTCGAGCAGTACTTC
TRBV5-4,.,.,TRBJ1-6,CASSSFESPLHF,TGTGCCAGCAGCTCTTTCGAGTCACCCCTCCACTTT
TRBV7-8,.,.,TRBJ2-7,CASSVGRPYEQYF,TGTGCCAGCAGCGTTGGGCGGCCCTACGAGCAGTACTTC
TRBV19,once,TRBD2,TRBJ2-7,CASSLGLAGLDEQYF,TGTGCCAGTAGCCTCGGACTAGCGGGGTTAGACGAGCAGTACTTC
TRBV28,.,TRBD1,TRBJ2-7,CASSGFRGTGSYEQYF,TGTGCCAGCAGTGGGTTTCGTGGGACAGGGAGCTACGAGCAGTACTTC
TRBV7-9,few,.,TRBJ2-5,CASSLLEETQYF,TGTGCCAGCAGCTTATTGGAGGAGACCCAGTACTTC
TRBV30,few,.,TRBJ2-3,CAWSGSEADTQYF,TGTGCCTGGAGCGGATCCGAGGCGGATACGCAGTATTTT
TRBV29-1,once,TRBD1,TRBJ2-5,CSGETGTQETQYF,TGCAGCGGTGAGACAGGGACACAAGAGACCCAGTACTTC
TRBV7-9,.,.,TRBJ1-4,CASSLVHNEKLFF,TGTGCCAGCAGCTTAGTACACAATGAAAAACTGTTTTTT
TRBV7-8,.,TRBD1,TRBJ2-6,CASSLLTGGGGANVLTF,TGTGCCAGCAGCTTACTGACAGGGGGCGGTGGGGCCAACGTCCTGACTTTC
TRBV6-1,.,TRBD1,TRBJ2-2,CASSQDRANTGELFF,TGTGCCAGCAGCCAGGACAGGGCGAACACCGGGGAGCTGTTTTTT
TRBV27,few,.,TRBJ1-6,CASRSDSYNSPLHF,TGTGCCAGCAGATCGGACAGCTATAATTCACCCCTCCACTTT
TRBV4-1,.,.,TRBJ1-5,CASSQERLGLNQPQHF,TGCGCCAGCAGCCAAGAAAGGCTGGGGCTCAATCAGCCCCAGCATTTT
TRBV4-2,.,.,TRBJ2-2,CASSQWESSTGELFF,TGTGCCAGCAGCCAATGGGAATCGAGCACCGGGGAGCTGTTTTTT
TRBV11-2,.,TRBD1,TRBJ2-7,CASSIAGQGDDEQYF,TGTGCCAGCAGCATTGCGGGACAGGGGGATGACGAGCAGTACTTC
TRBV5-4,.,.,TRBJ2-2,CASSFQGNTGELFF,TGTGCCAGCAGCTTCCAGGGGAACACCGGGGAGCTGTTTTTT